This T cell receptor beta chain was recovered during a study of T cells in Graves' hyperthyroidism and ophthalmopathy. Study results and caveats: Researchers found most expanded thyroid clonotypes above 0.001 in blood as well. The model foresaw ophthalmopathy a median around seven months prior to onset.

An absence of ophthalmopathy progression within 18 months meant stable Graves' hyperthyroidism. Based on clinical symptoms, serum thyroxine and TRAb, thyroid ultrasound and orbital computed tomography, diagnoses were reached. This clonotype was picked up a small number of times. Antigen unknown. V shed 4 bases and J shed 0 bases, with 13 bases lying between them. Per the germline V gene, CDR1 is SGHNT and CDR2 is YYREEE (reference sequence). The CDR3 has 15 residues. Amplified TCR beta CDR3 regions derived from RNA transcripts. A first-round RT-PCR of the TCR CDR3 used the HTBI primer set. TCRdb used MiXCR to reprocess the multiplex PCR reads, holding one entry per CDR3 protein. The table has fewer than 600,000 distinct CDR3 sequences, 13% to 15% seen once.

The clonotype originates from a woman between 18 and 29 years old with Graves' hyperthyroidism. The V call is TRBV5-4, the J call TRBJ1-1; no definite D call. The sample was blood. CDR3 coding DNA: TGTGCCAGCAGCCCCCGTGCCGCCATGAACACTGAAGCTTTCTTT. Its translation: CASSPRAAMNTEAFF.